The source of this TCR beta chain is a study of long-term antiretroviral therapy in people with HIV (dated by TCRdb to the early 2020s). Turning to the overall study: The earliest samples were collected about a decade before the 2015 WHO recommendation for immediate ART, when ART was typically delayed until CD4 counts fell. This retrospective serial study examined whether starting ART and sustained HIV suppression were associated with changes in the composition and diversity of the TRB repertoire in peripheral blood. A total of 150 to 200 cryopreserved PBMC samples came from a few dozen adults with confirmed HIV infection and were collected serially over a mean of approximately six years (range 1-12). Of the approximately 32 participants with HIV, 10 to 11 were female. No cross-contamination during QIAcube processing turned up in test extractions that ran a monoclonal T-cell line alongside 25 to 35 polyclonal samples.

Findings and caveats that apply to the study as a whole: Expanded TRB clones identified before ART initiation dominated the repertoire at all time points, although this dominance fluctuated and declined in many PLHIV after ART. Since PBMC availability was limited, sequencing covered only the TCR beta chain, with no alpha chain pairing. Because cell numbers in pre-ART samples were limited, unsorted PBMC were profiled instead of sorted CD4+ and CD8+ T cells. Inferences about post-ART repertoire changes were limited because no data were available on ART adherence, viral resistance or therapy changes. Samples dated from the mid-2000s to the late 2010s, and the ART regimens used may be less effective than current ones. A significant increase in TRB diversity was found to be associated with ART initiation, although TRB diversity was observed to remain significantly below that of transplant donor controls even after long-term ART. CDR3 length ranges in HIV repertoires were narrower than in controls, and network structure suggested an antigen-experienced repertoire with only a slight naive shift after ART.

Sequencing of the TRB variable region was done with the immunoSEQ hsTCRB v3.0 assay at survey level resolution. TRB sequencing targeted a depth of roughly 35,000-55,000 T-cell genomes per sample. An Illumina MiSeq with a v3 150-cycle kit was used to sequence the pooled TRB libraries. Per the original workflow: Repertoire analysis was performed in R inside a reproducible Nextflow workflow that covered QC, data transformation and analysis. LymphoSeq2, an R package for exploring AIRR-Seq data, was used to implement the custom analyses. A handful of samples that produced fewer than 5000 total TRB sequences were removed, so some 190 HIV repertoires were analyzed. Among the 188 retained HIV repertoires, 59 were collected before ART initiation and around 130 were collected after ART initiation. Repertoires were downsampled to 5000 TRB nucleotide sequences, and summary statistics were averaged over 100 downsampling iterations. The analysis kept only TRB sequences whose CDR3 regions were at least seven amino acids long. A Shannon entropy-derived clonality score and the Gini coefficient were used to measure diversity. In the repertoire networks, any two of the top 5000 CDR3 amino acid sequences were linked whenever the two sequences differed by an edit distance of one. For TRB CDR3 amino acid sequences, antigen specificity groups and MHC restriction were predicted with GLIPH2. To flag known CMV, EBV, HIV or tissue antigen associations, CDR3 amino acid sequences were matched against VDJdb and McPAS-TCR. Pre-ART, post-ART and control groups were compared with Wilcoxon signed-rank tests and Holm-Bonferroni correction. TCRdb holds this immuneACCESS table with in-frame rearrangements only. Some clones are missing; in checked studies, unresolved V genes explain under half, and the rest has no known cause. D and trimming come from the DNA, and the V and J calls and clone size come from that table. For this sample there are about 25,000 clones; about 88% appear just once. 3.6% of the sample is taken by the ten largest.

Participants were included only if at least one PBMC sample before ART initiation and at least two post-ART samples were available. Treatment was received in the United States of America by all participants with HIV. Cryopreserved samples of about 0.95-10 million PBMC were thawed and washed before DNA extraction. At the time of the earliest PBMC sample, participants with HIV were aged between about 23 and 54 years. PBMC samples were contributed by each participant from 1-4 timepoints before ART initiation and 2-8 timepoints after ART initiation, with a median of 7 samples. Serial HIV viral load, CD4+ T-cell count, ART history and demographic data were obtained for every participant. Genomic DNA was extracted from unsorted PBMC with a Qiagen kit on a QIAcube, with processing performed in batches of 12 samples. Remarks on this clone: The target of this receptor is not known. The sample holds no much larger clone one base away, and base qualities are not on file.

The clonotype comes from a woman aged 25 to 39 with HIV. The source material was unsorted PBMCs, sampled 1.9 years after starting antiretroviral therapy.

The DNA sequence reads TGTGCCAGCAGCCCAGCAGTCCCCAGGGGCTATGGGAACACTGAAGCTTTCTTT. Translated, this gives CASSPAVPRGYGNTEAFF. The chain was built from TRBV7-8 and TRBJ1-1; possibly the D gene is TRBD1, per 6 matching bases. The germline V gene encodes CDR1 SGHVS and CDR2 FQNEAQ. CDR3 length: 18 amino acids, cysteine to phenylalanine. The CDR3 DNA has 54 bases and is translated from base 1. V drops 5 bases and J drops 1 base, leaving 23 bases in between.